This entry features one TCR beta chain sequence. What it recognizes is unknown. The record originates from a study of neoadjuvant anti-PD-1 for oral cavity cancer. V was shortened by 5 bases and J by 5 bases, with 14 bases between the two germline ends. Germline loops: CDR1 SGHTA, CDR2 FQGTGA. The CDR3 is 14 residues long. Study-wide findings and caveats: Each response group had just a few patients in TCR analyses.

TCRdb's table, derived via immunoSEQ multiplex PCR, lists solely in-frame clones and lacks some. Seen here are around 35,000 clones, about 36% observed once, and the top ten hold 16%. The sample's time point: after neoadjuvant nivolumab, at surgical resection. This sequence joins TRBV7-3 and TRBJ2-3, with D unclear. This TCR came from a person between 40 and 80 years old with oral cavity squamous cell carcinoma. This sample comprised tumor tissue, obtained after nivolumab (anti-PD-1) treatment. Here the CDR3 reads CASSDTSFGDTQYF. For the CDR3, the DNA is TGTGCCAGCAGCGACACCTCGTTTGGAGATACGCAGTATTTT.